Following are 29 T cell receptor beta chains from one sample sequenced in a study of early T cells in non-severe SARS-CoV-2 infection. One entry per CDR3 protein results from TCRdb running MiXCR on the 5' RACE reads. The table lists about 76,000 distinct CDR3 sequences, over 9% of them singletons. The specimen was whole blood. The receptor set was obtained from an adult who was a healthcare worker with PCR-confirmed SARS-CoV-2 infection or an uninfected control (not recorded which).

This clonotype was observed at least ten times. The V gene is TRBV5-1, the J gene TRBJ2-3; D not certain. The CDR3 runs to 16 residues. Per germline, CDR1 SGHRS and CDR2 YFSETQ. V lost 4 bases and J 4 bases, leaving 19 bases between the germline ends. CDR3 region: CASSPTGPQWPDTQYF. The CDR3 DNA is TGCGCCAGCAGCCCTACCGGGCCGCAATGGCCAGATACGCAGTATTTT.

This clonotype was detected many times. The V gene is TRBV7-2, the J gene TRBJ1-5; TRBD1 aligns across 7 bases. Germline CDR1 and CDR2: SGHTA and FQGNSA. CDR3 length: 15 residues. The V segment lost 5 bases and the J segment 1 base; nucleotides outside the gene matches: 5. The CDR3 sequence is CASSPRQGSNQPQHF. DNA for the CDR3: TGTGCCAGCAGCCCACGACAGGGAAGCAATCAGCCCCAGCATTTT.

This clonotype has a count of ten or more. J is TRBJ1-6 and V is TRBV30, with D unresolved. The length of the CDR3 is 12 residues. V was pared by 3 bases and J by 12 bases, with 12 bases between. Germline CDR1 is GTSNPN and CDR2 is SVGIG (reference sequence). CDR3 sequence: CAWSPGREPLHF. The CDR3 DNA reads TGTGCCTGGAGCCCGGGAAGGGAACCCCTCCACTTT.

The rearrangement uses TRBV11-2 and TRBJ2-7; D is undetermined. Germline lookup yields CDR1 SGHAT and CDR2 FQNNGV. This CDR3 has 15 residues. Trimming cost V 3 bases and J 1 base, with 13 bases left between them. CDR3 DNA sequence: TGTGCCAGCAGCTTCGGACCGCATCCTTCCTACGAGCAGTACTTC. Protein product: CASSFGPHPSYEQYF.

This clonotype was picked up many times. V usage is TRBV4-2 and J usage is TRBJ1-6; possible D gene TRBD1, 6 bases. With 9 bases removed from V and 8 bases from J, the gap between germline ends came to 20 bases. This CDR3 region has 15 residues. Germline V gene data show CDR1 as LGHNA and CDR2 as YNFKEQ. In DNA form, the CDR3 reads TGTGCCAGTATACAGGGAATGGGACTGGATTCACCCCTCCACTTT. Translated: CASIQGMGLDSPLHF.

This clonotype was picked up a small number of times. The chain links TRBV2 to TRBJ2-1; tentative D call: TRBD2 (5 bases). CDR3 size: 15 residues. Trimming stripped 3 bases from V and 1 base from J, with 10 bases between. Germline CDR1 is SNHLY and CDR2 is FYNNEI. The DNA for the CDR3 is TGTGCCAGCAGTGAGAATACGGGATCCTACAATGAGCAGTTCTTC. This sequence encodes CASSENTGSYNEQFF.

The chain has TRBV20-1 and TRBJ2-7, with 9 bases identical to TRBD1. The CDR3 consists of 12 residues. J lost 5 bases, V lost 3 bases, and 2 bases had no gene match. Germline V CDR1 and CDR2: DFQATT, SNEGSKA (reference sequence). CDR3 loop: CSASWTGDEQYF. The DNA of the CDR3 is TGCAGTGCTAGCTGGACAGGGGACGAGCAGTACTTC.

There are many counts of this clonotype. The CDR3 DNA reads as TGCGCCAGCAGCCCGGAGGGGTTTTCCTACGAGCAGTACTTC. Protein product: CASSPEGFSYEQYF. This chain connects TRBV5-1 to TRBJ2-7; D perhaps matches TRBD2 (6 bases). Germline V gene data show CDR1 as SGHRS and CDR2 as YFSETQ. Trimming cost V 4 bases and J 1 base, with 12 bases left between them. CDR3 length: 14 amino acids.

This clonotype was seen more than once but under ten times. V usage is TRBV20-1 and J usage is TRBJ1-4; maybe TRBD1 (5 bases). Germline V gene sequence: CDR1 DFQATT, CDR2 SNEGSKA (reference sequence). Trimming stripped 1 base from V and 7 bases from J, with 16 bases between. The CDR3 loop spans 15 amino acids. CDR3: CSARGSTAIGEKLFF. CDR3 in DNA: TGCAGTGCTAGAGGATCGACAGCAATCGGTGAAAAACTGTTTTTT.

CDR3 in amino acids: CSVKAGDTQYF. The CDR3, as DNA: TGCAGCGTCAAAGCTGGGGATACGCAGTATTTT. This chain links TRBV29-1 with TRBJ2-3; D call uncertain. Trimming cost V 6 bases and J 6 bases, with 10 bases left between them. In germline, CDR1 is SQVTM, CDR2 ANQGSEA. The CDR3 extends over 11 amino acids.

In its sample, this clonotype was seen many times. V is TRBV19 and J is TRBJ2-3, with D possibly being TRBD2 (5 bases). The CDR3 totals 14 residues. V lost 2 bases and J lost 1, with 7 bases in between. From germline, CDR1 is LNHDA and CDR2 SQIVND (reference sequence). CDR3 region: CASSISGGTDTQYF. The CDR3 DNA reads as TGTGCCAGTAGTATATCCGGGGGCACAGATACGCAGTATTTT.

There are many counts of this clonotype. This chain connects TRBV10-2 to TRBJ2-1; D unresolved. Germline CDR1 and CDR2: WSHSY and SAAADI. CDR3 length equals 16 residues. Trimming took off 0 bases at V and 1 base at J, with 10 bases between the two ends. The DNA of the CDR3 is TGCGCCAGCAGTGAGTCAACCAGTTGGTCCTACAATGAGCAGTTCTTC. Amino acid sequence: CASSESTSWSYNEQFF.

This clonotype turned up a few times. The rearrangement joins TRBV12-3 or TRBV12-4 to TRBJ1-1; tentatively, D is TRBD1 (5 bases). V lost 3 bases and J 8 bases, leaving 22 bases between the germline ends. The CDR3 extends over 16 amino acids. Here the CDR3 DNA reads TGTGCCAGCAGTTTGGGGACGGAGGAACGAAATCGAGAAGCTTTCTTT. The encoded protein is CASSLGTEERNREAFF.

The chain links TRBV4-1 to TRBJ1-1; D remains ambiguous. Germline V gene data show CDR1 as MGHRA and CDR2 as YSYEKL. This CDR3 is built from 14 residues. V was pared by 0 bases and J by 4 bases, with 9 bases between. CDR3 region: CASSQDAAGTEAFF. CDR3 sequence (DNA): TGCGCCAGCAGCCAAGATGCAGCGGGCACTGAAGCTTTCTTT.

This clonotype was recorded at least ten times. The V gene is TRBV11-2, the J gene TRBJ2-2; D gene uncertain. Per germline, CDR1 SGHAT and CDR2 FQNNGV. V was clipped by 1 base and J by 6 bases, with 3 bases between them. This CDR3 has 12 residues. The CDR3 region is CASSLAPGELFF. Here the CDR3 DNA reads TGTGCCAGCAGCTTAGCGCCCGGGGAGCTGTTTTTT. Full variable domain (missing parts from reference TRBV11-2 and TRBJ2-2): EAGVAQSPRYKIIEKRQSVAFWCNPISGHATLYWYQQILGQGPKLLIQFQNNGVVDDSQLPKDRFSAERLKGVDSTLKIQPAKLEDSAVYLCASSLAPGELFFGEGSRLTVL.

This clonotype was counted ten times or more. The chain is built from TRBV4-1 and TRBJ2-1; no firm D call. This CDR3 region has 16 residues. With 0 bases removed from V and 2 bases from J, the gap between germline ends came to 11 bases. Germline values: CDR1 MGHRA, CDR2 YSYEKL. This chain's CDR3 is CASSQDKKVPYNEQFF. The CDR3 DNA follows: TGCGCCAGCAGCCAAGATAAGAAAGTCCCCTACAATGAGCAGTTCTTC.

This clonotype appeared many times. The chain combines TRBV4-2 with TRBJ1-1; perhaps TRBD1 as D (5 bases). Trimming took 4 bases from V and 4 from J, leaving 16 bases between them. The CDR3 has 15 amino acids. CDR1 is LGHNA and CDR2 is YNFKEQ in the germline V gene. The CDR3 here is CASSRAGPGGTEAFF. For the CDR3, the DNA is TGTGCCAGCAGCCGAGCAGGGCCCGGGGGCACTGAAGCTTTCTTT.

For this clonotype: This may come from a read error, since a much larger clone is one base off. V and J are TRBV27 and TRBJ2-1; D may be TRBD1 (5 bases). Trimming took off 4 bases at V and 0 bases at J, with 19 bases between the two ends. Germline CDR1 and CDR2: MNHEY and SMNVEV (reference sequence). The CDR3 covers 18 residues. The CDR3 nucleotides read TGTGCCAGCAGTTCGATAGTGGGGCTGCCGATCTCCTACAATGAGCAGTTCTTC. Encoded protein: CASSSIVGLPISYNEQFF.

This clonotype was seen a few times. J is TRBJ1-2 and V is TRBV9; no definite D call. Trimming removed 3 bases from V and 13 bases from J, with 13 bases in between. CDR3 length equals 11 residues. Germline V gene data show CDR1 as SGDLS and CDR2 as YYNGEE. The chain's CDR3 is CASSAGLLLTF. CDR3 bases: TGTGCCAGCAGCGCCGGACTCTTACTCACCTTC. The entire variable domain, with the rest obtained from reference TRBV9 and TRBJ1-2, is as follows: DSGVTQTPKHLITATGQRVTLRCSPRSGDLSVYWYQQSLDQGLQFLIQYYNGEERAKGNILERFSAQQFPDLHSELNLSSLELGDSALYFCASSAGLLLTFGSGTRLTVV.

As for this clonotype: A clone one base away is much larger, so this may be a read error. The rearrangement joins TRBV29-1 to TRBJ1-2, with TRBD1 as a possible D gene (5 bases). Germline V lookup: CDR1 SQVTM, CDR2 ANQGSEA. The CDR3 contains 16 residues. In DNA form, the CDR3 reads TGCGGCGTTGAAGGACCGGGGGAATTCGGTAACTATGGCTACACCTTC. It is translated as CGVEGPGEFGNYGYTF.

This chain connects TRBV19 to TRBJ1-4; unclear D gene. CDR1 LNHDA and CDR2 SQIVND come from the germline V gene (reference sequence). Trimming stripped 3 bases from V and 3 bases from J, with 11 bases between. The CDR3 runs to 15 residues. The CDR3 DNA reads as TGTGCCAGTAGTATCTCCGGGGTGGCTAATGAAAAACTGTTTTTT. This sequence encodes CASSISGVANEKLFF.

The V call is TRBV3-1, the J call TRBJ2-7; D gene unclear. V lost 3 bases, J lost 1 base, and 4 bases lay in between. Germline CDR1 and CDR2: LGHDT and YNNKEL (reference sequence). CDR3 size: 12 residues. In DNA form, the CDR3 reads TGTGCCAGCAGCCAGGGATCCTACGAGCAGTACTTC. Translating gives CASSQGSYEQYF.

In this sample, this clonotype turned up many times. The rearrangement links TRBV9 to TRBJ2-7; tentative D call: TRBD2 (7 bases). This CDR3 has 12 residues. The germline V and J ends were trimmed by 10 bases and 3 bases, with 14 bases remaining between them. Per germline, CDR1 SGDLS and CDR2 YYNGEE. CDR3 DNA: TGTGCCGGGAGGGGGGGCATCTACGAGCAGTACTTC. Translated, it gives CAGRGGIYEQYF. The full variable domain, rest sourced from reference TRBV9 and TRBJ2-7, is DSGVTQTPKHLITATGQRVTLRCSPRSGDLSVYWYQQSLDQGLQFLIQYYNGEERAKGNILERFSAQQFPDLHSELNLSSLELGDSALYFCAGRGGIYEQYFGPGTRLTVT.

This clonotype was seen a few times. The J gene is TRBJ2-1, the V gene TRBV19; TRBD2 is a possible D gene (7 bases). V was clipped by 6 bases and J by 7 bases, with 13 bases between them. From germline, CDR1 is LNHDA and CDR2 SQIVND (reference sequence). CDR3 size: 13 residues. The CDR3 loop reads CASSPGGWNEQFF. The CDR3 nucleotides are TGTGCCAGTAGCCCGGGGGGCTGGAATGAGCAGTTCTTC. Filled out from reference TRBV19 and TRBJ2-1, the complete variable domain reads DGGITQSPKYLFRKEGQNVTLSCEQNLNHDAMYWYRQDPGQGLRLIYYSQIVNDFQKGDIAEGYSVSREKKESFPLTVTSAQKNPTAFYLCASSPGGWNEQFFGPGTRLTVL.

There are many counts of this clonotype. The V call is TRBV27, the J call TRBJ1-6; 8 bases align to TRBD1. The germline CDR1 and CDR2 sequences are MNHEY and SMNVEV (reference sequence). Unmatched junction bases numbered 5, after V lost 4 bases and J lost 6 bases. The CDR3 has 15 amino acids. As DNA, the CDR3 is TGTGCCAGCAGTTCACCGGGACAGGCTAATTCACCCCTCCACTTT. It specifies CASSSPGQANSPLHF.

This clonotype was recorded many times. The chain joins TRBV29-1 to TRBJ1-4; TRBD1 matches at 7 bases. The V segment lost 4 bases and the J segment 5 bases; nucleotides outside the gene matches: 10. The CDR3 consists of 15 residues. CDR1 SQVTM and CDR2 ANQGSEA come from the germline V gene. CDR3 residues: CSVVWRGGINEKLFF. CDR3 bases: TGCAGCGTTGTTTGGCGAGGGGGCATCAATGAAAAACTGTTTTTT.

At least ten counts were recorded for this clonotype. The chain joins TRBV2 to TRBJ2-7, with D maybe TRBD2 (7 bases). V lost 2 bases and J lost 5, with 10 bases in between. CDR3 length equals 13 residues. The germline gives CDR1 SNHLY, CDR2 FYNNEI. The CDR3 region has the DNA TGTGCCAGCAGTGAATCGGGGGGCGACGAGCAGTACTTC. It translates to CASSESGGDEQYF.

This clonotype was seen a few times. This chain links TRBV18 with TRBJ2-7; TRBD1 is a possible D gene (6 bases). Trimming took 1 base from V and 7 from J, leaving 26 bases between them. This CDR3 contains 18 residues. Germline V gene lookup returns CDR1 KGHSH and CDR2 LQKENI. The chain's CDR3 is CASSPLPNSGVGAREQYF. Here the CDR3 DNA reads TGTGCCAGCTCACCACTGCCAAACTCAGGGGTTGGAGCTCGGGAGCAGTACTTC.

In its sample, this clonotype was seen a few times. The chain recombines TRBV6-2 or TRBV6-3 with TRBJ1-1; D is perhaps TRBD1 (6 bases). Germline CDR1 and CDR2: MNHEY and SVGEGT. Trimming took off 6 bases at V and 5 bases at J, with 16 bases between the two ends. This CDR3 is 14 amino acids long. This CDR3 reads CASRPTGLVTEAFF. Here the CDR3 DNA reads TGTGCCAGCAGACCAACAGGGTTAGTAACTGAAGCTTTCTTT.